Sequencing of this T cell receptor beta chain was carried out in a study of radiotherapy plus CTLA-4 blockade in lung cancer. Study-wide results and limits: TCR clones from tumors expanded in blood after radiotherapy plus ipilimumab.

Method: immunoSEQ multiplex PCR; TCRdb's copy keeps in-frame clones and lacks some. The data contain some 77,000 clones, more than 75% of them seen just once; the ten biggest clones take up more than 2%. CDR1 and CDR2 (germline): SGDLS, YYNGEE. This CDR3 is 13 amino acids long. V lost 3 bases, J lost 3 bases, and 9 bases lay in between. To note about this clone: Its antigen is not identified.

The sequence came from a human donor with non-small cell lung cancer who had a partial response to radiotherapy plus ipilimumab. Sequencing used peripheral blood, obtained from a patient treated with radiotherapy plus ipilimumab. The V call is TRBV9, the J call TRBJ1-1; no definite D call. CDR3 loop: CASSADGYTEAFF. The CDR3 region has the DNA TGTGCCAGCAGCGCTGACGGGTACACTGAAGCTTTCTTT.